One and the same sample provided the 4 T cell receptor beta chains below, sequenced in a study of T cell repertoires in cytomegalovirus infection. These receptors' targets are unknown. TCRdb used MiXCR to reprocess the reads, holding one entry per CDR3 protein. The top ten clones hold about 12% of a sample with 650,000 to 900,000 distinct CDR3 sequences, about 29% of them seen once. Sequencing used cultured CD8+ T cells from PBMCs, obtained from culture after CMV antigen stimulation. All receptors come from a human donor in good health (CMV status not recorded). Some clones in this sample may be carry-over from other donors' samples.

V gene TRBV9 combines with J gene TRBJ1-1; D not certain. The germline gives CDR1 SGDLS, CDR2 YYNGEE. The length of the CDR3 is 15 residues. Deletions cut 0 bases from V and 3 bases from J, with 12 bases between. This CDR3 reads CASSVGERTYTEAFF. CDR3 coding DNA: TGTGCCAGCAGCGTAGGAGAGAGAACGTACACTGAAGCTTTCTTT.

This clonotype was seen at least ten times. J is TRBJ1-4 and V is TRBV5-6; D ambiguous. Trimming removed 2 bases at V and 8 bases at J, with 13 bases between. The CDR3 runs 14 residues. Germline CDR1 SGHDT, CDR2 YYEEEE. Here the CDR3 reads CASSFGQMEEKLFF. The CDR3 region has the DNA TGTGCCAGCAGCTTCGGCCAGATGGAGGAAAAACTGTTTTTT.

This clonotype showed up many times. The CDR3 spells CATVVGGGNTEAFF. The CDR3 DNA reads as TGTGCCACCGTGGTAGGGGGCGGGAACACTGAAGCTTTCTTT. This chain joins TRBV12-3 or TRBV12-4 and TRBJ1-1, with 7 bases fitting TRBD1. The length of the CDR3 is 14 residues. V gave up 10 bases and J gave up 1 base; unmatched junction bases: 9.

In its sample, this clonotype was seen a few times. This chain connects TRBV18 to TRBJ1-5; TRBD1 agrees at 7 bases. Trimming at V came to 6 bases and at J to 1 base, leaving 9 bases not matched to a gene. Germline V gene sequence: CDR1 KGHSH, CDR2 LQKENI. This CDR3 spans 16 amino acids. CDR3 coding DNA: TGTGCCAGCTCCCAAACAGGGGACCCCAGCAATCAGCCCCAGCATTTT. Amino acids: CASSQTGDPSNQPQHF.